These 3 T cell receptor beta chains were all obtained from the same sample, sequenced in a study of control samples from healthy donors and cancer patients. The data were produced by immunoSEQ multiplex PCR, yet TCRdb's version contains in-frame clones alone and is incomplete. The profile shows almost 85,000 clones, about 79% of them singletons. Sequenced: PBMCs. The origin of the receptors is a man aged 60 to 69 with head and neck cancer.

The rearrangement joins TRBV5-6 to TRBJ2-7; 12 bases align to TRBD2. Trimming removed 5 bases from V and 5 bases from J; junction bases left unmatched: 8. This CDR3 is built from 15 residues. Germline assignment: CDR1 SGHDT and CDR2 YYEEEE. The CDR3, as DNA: TGTGCCAGCAGGCGCGCTAGCGGGAGGGAGCACGAGCAGTACTTC. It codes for CASRRASGREHEQYF.

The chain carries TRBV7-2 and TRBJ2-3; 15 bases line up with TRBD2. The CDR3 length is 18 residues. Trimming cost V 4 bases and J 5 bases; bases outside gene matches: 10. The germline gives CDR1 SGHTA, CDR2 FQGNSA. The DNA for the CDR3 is TGTGCCAGCAGCTACGGGACTAGCGGGAGGCGGCGTGGAGATACGCAGTATTTT. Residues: CASSYGTSGRRRGDTQYF.

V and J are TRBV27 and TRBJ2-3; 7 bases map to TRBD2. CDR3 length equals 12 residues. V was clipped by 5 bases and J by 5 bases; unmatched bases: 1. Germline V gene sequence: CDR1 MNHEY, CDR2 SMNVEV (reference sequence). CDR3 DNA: TGTGCCAGCAGTGGGAGGGGAGATACGCAGTATTTT. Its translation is CASSGRGDTQYF.